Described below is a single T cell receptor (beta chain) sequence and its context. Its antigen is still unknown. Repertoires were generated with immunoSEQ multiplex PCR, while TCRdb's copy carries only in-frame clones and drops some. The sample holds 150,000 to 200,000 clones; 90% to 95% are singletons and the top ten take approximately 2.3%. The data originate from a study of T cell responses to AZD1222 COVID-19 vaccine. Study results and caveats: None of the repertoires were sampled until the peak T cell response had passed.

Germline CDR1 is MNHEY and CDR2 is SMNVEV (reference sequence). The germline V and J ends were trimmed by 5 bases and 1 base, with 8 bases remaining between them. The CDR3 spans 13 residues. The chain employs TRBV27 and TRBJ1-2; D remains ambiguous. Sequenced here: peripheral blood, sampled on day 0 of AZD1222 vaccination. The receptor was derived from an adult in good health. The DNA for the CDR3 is TGTGCCAGCAGTCCGACATTTAACTATGGCTACACCTTC. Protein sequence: CASSPTFNYGYTF.